Shown below are 7 T cell receptor beta chains from a single sample sequenced in a study of read filtering for tumor transcriptome and immune sequencing. Molecular barcoded adaptors covering alpha/delta and beta/gamma chains were used on around 400 ng RNA. MiXCR was run by TCRdb on the reads, yielding one entry per CDR3 protein. This sample has some 19,000 distinct CDR3 sequences, with around 20% found just once. The sequenced material came from a population of CD138-negative cells sorted from bone marrow. The receptors originated from a donor at least 40 years old with multiple myeloma.

This clonotype was found a few times. This chain connects TRBV7-3 to TRBJ2-2, with D maybe TRBD1 (8 bases). The CDR3 length is 15 residues. Trimming removed 5 bases from V and 5 bases from J, with 15 bases in between. Germline V gene lookup returns CDR1 SGHTA and CDR2 FQGTGA. The CDR3 DNA follows: TGTGCCAGCAGCCAGTCACAGGGGGGGACCGGGGAGCTGTTTTTT. Its translation: CASSQSQGGTGELFF.

On this clonotype: This CDR3 fails to terminate in the conserved phenylalanine or tryptophan, so it likely reflects a read error. The J gene is TRBJ1-2, the V gene TRBV5-1; TRBD1 matches 8 bases. The germline V gene has CDR1 SGHRS and CDR2 YFSETQ. The CDR3 is 16 amino acids. V trimming: 0 bases; J trimming: 4 bases; junction bases outside the gene matches: 8. In DNA, the CDR3 is TGCGCCAGCAGCTTGGGACAGGGGACGAGCTCCTATGGCTACACCTCC. Its translation is CASSLGQGTSSYGYTS.

Points on this clonotype: A much larger clone lies a single base off, so this may be a read error. The chain is built from TRBV6-2 or TRBV6-3 and TRBJ2-2; 8 bases are a match to TRBD2. J lost 7 bases, V lost 10 bases, and 11 bases had no gene match. The CDR3 extends over 14 amino acids. The germline V gene encodes CDR1 MNHEY and CDR2 SVGEGT. CDR3 nucleotide sequence: TGTGCCAACAGACCTACTAGCGGAGTCGGGGAGCTGTTTTTT. Translating it yields CANRPTSGVGELFF.

The genes are TRBV7-9 and TRBJ1-1; D remains ambiguous. The germline V gene has CDR1 SEHNR and CDR2 FQNEAQ (reference sequence). The ends were cut back, 4 bases at V and 1 base at J, with 10 bases in the middle. The CDR3 consists of 14 residues. The CDR3 reads CASSSVPPNTEAFF. In DNA form, the CDR3 reads TGTGCCAGCAGCTCAGTACCCCCGAACACTGAAGCTTTCTTT.

Judged by abundance, this clonotype is medium-sized (0.01 to 0.1%). This chain joins TRBV5-5 and TRBJ2-5; D is uncertain. V was clipped by 1 base and J by 1 base, with 8 bases between them. In germline, CDR1 is SGHKS, CDR2 YYEKEE (reference sequence). This CDR3 has 14 amino acids. The CDR3 DNA follows: TGTGCCAGCAGCTTGTCGGTCGGCCAAGAGACCCAGTACTTC. Translation: CASSLSVGQETQYF.

Ten or more counts support this clonotype. The J gene is TRBJ2-1, the V gene TRBV7-9; 7 bases fit TRBD2. Germline CDR1 reads SEHNR; CDR2 reads FQNEAQ (reference sequence). V trimming: 2 bases; J trimming: 7 bases; junction bases outside the gene matches: 8. The CDR3 contains 15 residues. In nucleotides, the CDR3 is TGTGCCAGCAGCTTATCGGTCAGCGGGAAGAATGAGCAGTTCTTC. This gives the protein CASSLSVSGKNEQFF.

This clonotype was seen once. The chain combines TRBV28 with TRBJ2-5; D remains unclear. The CDR3 sequence is 13 residues long. The germline gives CDR1 MDHEN, CDR2 SYDVKM. The V gene lost 4 bases and the J gene lost 2 bases, with 8 bases spanning the gap. In nucleotides, the CDR3 is TGTGCCAGCAGTTATTCGGATCAAGAGACCCAGTACTTC. Translated, it gives CASSYSDQETQYF.